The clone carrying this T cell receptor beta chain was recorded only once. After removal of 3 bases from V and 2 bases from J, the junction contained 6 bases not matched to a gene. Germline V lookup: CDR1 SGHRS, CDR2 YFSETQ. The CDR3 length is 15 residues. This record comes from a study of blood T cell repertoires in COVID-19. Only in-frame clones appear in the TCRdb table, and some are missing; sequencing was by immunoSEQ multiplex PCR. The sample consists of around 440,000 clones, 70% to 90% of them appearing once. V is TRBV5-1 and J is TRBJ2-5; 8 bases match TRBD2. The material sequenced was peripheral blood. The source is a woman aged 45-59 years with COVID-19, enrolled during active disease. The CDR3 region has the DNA TGCGCCAGCAGCTCCGATCGGGGGGGACAAGAGACCCAGTACTTC. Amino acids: CASSSDRGGQETQYF. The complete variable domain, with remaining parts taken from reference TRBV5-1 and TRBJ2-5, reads KAGVTQTPRYLIKTRGQQVTLSCSPISGHRSVSWYQQTPGQGLQFLFEYFSETQRNKGNFPGRFSGRQFSNSRSEMNVSTLELGDSALYLCASSSDRGGQETQYFGPGTRLLVL.